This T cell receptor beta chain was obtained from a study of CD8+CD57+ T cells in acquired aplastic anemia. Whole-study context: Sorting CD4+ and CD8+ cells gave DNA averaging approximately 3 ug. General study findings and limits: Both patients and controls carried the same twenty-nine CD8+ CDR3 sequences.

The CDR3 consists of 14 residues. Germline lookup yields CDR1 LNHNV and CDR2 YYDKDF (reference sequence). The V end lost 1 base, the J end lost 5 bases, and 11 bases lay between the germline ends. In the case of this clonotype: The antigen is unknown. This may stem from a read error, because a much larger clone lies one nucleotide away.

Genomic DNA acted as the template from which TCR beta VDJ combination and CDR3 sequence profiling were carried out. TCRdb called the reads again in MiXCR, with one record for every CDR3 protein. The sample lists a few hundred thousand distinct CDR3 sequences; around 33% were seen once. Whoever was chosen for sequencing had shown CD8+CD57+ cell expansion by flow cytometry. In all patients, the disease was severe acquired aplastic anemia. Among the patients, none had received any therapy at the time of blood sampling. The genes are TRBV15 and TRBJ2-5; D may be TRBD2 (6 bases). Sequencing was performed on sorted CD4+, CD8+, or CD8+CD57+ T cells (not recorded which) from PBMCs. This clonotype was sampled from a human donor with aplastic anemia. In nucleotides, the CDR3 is TGTGCCACCAGCAGAGTGTGGAGGGCGGAGACCCAGTACTTC. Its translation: CATSRVWRAETQYF. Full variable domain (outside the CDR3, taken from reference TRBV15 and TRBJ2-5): DAMVIQNPRYQVTQFGKPVTLSCSQTLNHNVMYWYQQKSSQAPKLLFHYYDKDFNNEADTPDNFQSRRPNTSFCFLDIRSPGLGDTAMYLCATSRVWRAETQYFGPGTRLLVL.